A single sample gave rise to the 7 T cell receptor beta chains below, sequenced in a study of blood T cell repertoires in COVID-19. Assay: immunoSEQ multiplex PCR; the TCRdb copy retains only in-frame clones and omits some. The repertoire includes some 260,000 clones, roughly 80% of them detected once, and about 8.9% sits in the top ten. The sequenced sample was peripheral blood. Every receptor here comes from a man of 80 years or more with acute or convalescent COVID-19.

The V and J genes are TRBV2 and TRBJ1-4; the D is unclear. This CDR3 is 15 amino acids long. Trimming cost V 3 bases and J 4 bases, with 12 bases left between them. Germline assignment: CDR1 SNHLY and CDR2 FYNNEI. In DNA form, the CDR3 reads TGTGCCAGCAGTGACGCTTTTGAGTATAATGAAAAACTGTTTTTT. Protein product: CASSDAFEYNEKLFF.

The J gene is TRBJ2-3, the V gene TRBV9; perhaps TRBD2 as D (7 bases). This CDR3 is 16 amino acids long. V was trimmed by 4 bases and J by 3 bases, leaving 18 bases between them. The V gene's germline CDR1 is SGDLS and CDR2 YYNGEE. The CDR3 loop reads CASSPPGGGGTDTQYF. In DNA form, the CDR3 reads TGTGCCAGCAGCCCCCCCGGAGGGGGGGGTACAGATACGCAGTATTTT.

The chain is built from TRBV7-2 and TRBJ2-5; 8 nucleotides line up with TRBD2. This CDR3 region has 18 residues. The germline gives CDR1 SGHTA, CDR2 FQGNSA. V was clipped by 5 bases and J by 4 bases; unmatched bases: 18. In DNA form, the CDR3 reads TGTGCCAGCAGCCCACACCTTTGGAGGGGCCGGGGGGGAGAGACCCAGTACTTC. Its translation is CASSPHLWRGRGGETQYF. Based on the CDR3 plus reference TRBV7-2 and TRBJ2-5, the full variable domain is GAGVSQSPSNKVTEKGKDVELRCDPISGHTALYWYRQSLGQGLEFLIYFQGNSAPDKSGLPSDRFSAERTGGSVSTLTIQRTQQEDSAVYLCASSPHLWRGRGGETQYFGPGTRLLVL.

The chain has TRBV19 and TRBJ1-5; D unclear. The CDR3 contains 13 residues. V lost 10 bases and J 5 bases, leaving 15 bases between the germline ends. CDR1 is LNHDA, CDR2 SQIVND, per germline (reference sequence). The DNA of the CDR3 is TGTGCCATTTCGTCCTGGAGCGATCAGCCCCAGCATTTT. Protein: CAISSWSDQPQHF.

The chain has TRBV19 and TRBJ1-2, with 10 nucleotides matching TRBD1. Germline assignment: CDR1 LNHDA and CDR2 SQIVND (reference sequence). V was clipped by 2 bases and J by 4 bases; unmatched bases: 7. The CDR3 extends over 16 amino acids. CDR3 loop: CASSITGTGATYGYTF. The CDR3 DNA follows: TGTGCCAGTAGTATAACCGGGACAGGGGCTACCTATGGCTACACCTTC.

The chain joins TRBV5-1 to TRBJ1-3; D is undetermined. Trimming shortened V by 2 bases and J by 4 bases, and 4 bases separated the two germline ends. The germline V gene has CDR1 SGHRS and CDR2 YFSETQ. The CDR3 is 12 residues long. The CDR3 DNA follows: TGCGCCAGCAGCTTCTCCGGAAACACCATATATTTT. Amino acid sequence: CASSFSGNTIYF.

The V call is TRBV6-5, the J call TRBJ1-1; D gene uncertain. CDR1 and CDR2 from the germline V gene are MNHEY and SVGAGI. This CDR3 has 12 residues. Trimming took off 8 bases at V and 7 bases at J, with 14 bases between the two ends. CDR3 nucleotide sequence: TGTGCCAGCCGGAAGCCCCGGAGTGAAGCTTTCTTT. Protein: CASRKPRSEAFF.